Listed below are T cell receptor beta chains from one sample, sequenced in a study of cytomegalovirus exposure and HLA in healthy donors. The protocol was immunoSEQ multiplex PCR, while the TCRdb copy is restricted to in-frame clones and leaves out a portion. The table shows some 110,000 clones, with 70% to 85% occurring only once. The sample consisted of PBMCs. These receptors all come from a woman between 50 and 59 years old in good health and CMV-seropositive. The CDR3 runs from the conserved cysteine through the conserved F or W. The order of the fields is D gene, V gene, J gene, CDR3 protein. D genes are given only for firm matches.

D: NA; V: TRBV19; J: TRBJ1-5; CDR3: CASSIAPYSNQPQHF
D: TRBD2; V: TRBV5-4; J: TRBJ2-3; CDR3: CASSRPGLAADTQYF
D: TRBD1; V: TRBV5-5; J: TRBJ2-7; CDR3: CASSLGGQGALSYEQYF
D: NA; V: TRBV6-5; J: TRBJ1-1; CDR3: CASSPQGLNTEAFF
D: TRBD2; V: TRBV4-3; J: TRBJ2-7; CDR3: CASSQVAGQSYEQYF
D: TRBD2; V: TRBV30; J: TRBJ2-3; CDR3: CAWSVRLAGKNTDTQYF
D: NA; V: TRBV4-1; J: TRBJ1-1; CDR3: CASSQESSLNTEAFF
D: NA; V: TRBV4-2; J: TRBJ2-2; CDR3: CASSHGTTTGNTGELFF
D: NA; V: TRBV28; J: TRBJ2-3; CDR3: CASSPPDRLTDTQYF
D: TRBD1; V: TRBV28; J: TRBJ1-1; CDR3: CASSSETGDRNTEAFF
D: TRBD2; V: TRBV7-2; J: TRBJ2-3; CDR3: CASSSPSGRYTDTQYF
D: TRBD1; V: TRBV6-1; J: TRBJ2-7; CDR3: CASPGQVEQYF
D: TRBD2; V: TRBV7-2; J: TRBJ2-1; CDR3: CASSGSGGASYNEQFF
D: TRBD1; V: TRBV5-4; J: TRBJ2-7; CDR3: CASMETPGQSYEQYF
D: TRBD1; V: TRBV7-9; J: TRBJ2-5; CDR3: CASSFGQGVETQYF
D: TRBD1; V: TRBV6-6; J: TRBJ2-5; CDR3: CASRKGQGQETQYF
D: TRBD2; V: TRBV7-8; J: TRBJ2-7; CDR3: CASSSGLAEAHEQYF
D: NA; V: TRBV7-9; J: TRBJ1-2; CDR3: CASSLTGFTYGYTF
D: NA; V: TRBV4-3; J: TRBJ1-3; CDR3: CASSPKGAGIGNTIYF
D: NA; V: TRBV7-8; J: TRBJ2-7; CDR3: CASSLIAAYEQYF